Presented here are 10 T cell receptor beta chains from one specimen sequenced in a study of blood T cells in healthy people across ages. The second PCR ran roughly 6 to 11 cycles with a sample-barcoded 5' primer and J-beta primers. One entry per CDR3 protein, called by TCRdb with MiXCR from the 5' RACE reads. There are fewer than 900,000 distinct CDR3 sequences in the sample; under 40% occur only once, and under 15% lies in the top ten. Source material: blood. The receptors shown here come from a man between 18 and 29 years old in good health.

This clonotype appeared a single time. The chain recombines TRBV7-7 with TRBJ2-5; the D call may be TRBD1 or TRBD2 (5 bases each). Trimming removed 5 bases at V and 5 bases at J, with 15 bases between. The germline V gene encodes CDR1 SSHAT and CDR2 FNYEAQ (reference sequence). CDR3 length: 14 residues. Written as DNA, the CDR3 is TGTGCCAGCAGCCGGGACCTCCTGCGGGAGACCCAGTACTTC. Translating gives CASSRDLLRETQYF.

The CDR3 spells CSVEEGGNNNEQFF. The CDR3 DNA follows: TGCAGCGTTGAAGAGGGGGGCAACAACAATGAGCAGTTCTTC. V and J are TRBV29-1 and TRBJ2-1, with D perhaps assigned TRBD1 or TRBD2 (6 bases each). The CDR3 is 14 residues long. Trimming removed 0 bases from V and 5 bases from J, with 11 bases in between. CDR1 and CDR2 from the germline V gene are SQVTM and ANQGSEA.

The V gene is TRBV12-5, the J gene TRBJ2-1; D gene ambiguous. Trimming shortened V by 7 bases and J by 0 bases, and 7 bases separated the two germline ends. The germline gives CDR1 LGHNT, CDR2 FRNRAP. There are 13 residues in the CDR3. The CDR3 DNA sequence: TGTGCTAGTGCCCGGACCTCCTACAATGAGCAGTTCTTC. Its translation is CASARTSYNEQFF.

The rearrangement uses TRBV25-1 and TRBJ1-1, with D possibly being TRBD1 (5 bases). Deletions cut 3 bases from V and 10 bases from J, with 15 bases between. CDR1 is MGHDK, CDR2 SYGVNS, per germline. The CDR3 is made up of 13 amino acids. The CDR3 DNA is TGTGCCAGCAGTGATAGATGGGACCAGAGAGCTTTCTTT. Its translation is CASSDRWDQRAFF.

The genes are TRBV10-3 and TRBJ2-7; unclear D gene. This CDR3 is 11 amino acids long. The V gene's germline CDR1 is ENHRY and CDR2 SYGVKD. V gave up 3 bases and J gave up 3 bases, with 3 bases separating them. In nucleotides, the CDR3 is TGTGCCATCAGTGACTTCTACGAGCAGTACTTC. It codes for CAISDFYEQYF.

The gene calls are TRBV4-1 and TRBJ1-2; D is undetermined. The CDR3 is 16 amino acids. CDR1 is MGHRA and CDR2 is YSYEKL in the germline V gene. Trimming stripped 6 bases from V and 3 bases from J, with 20 bases between. The CDR3 region has the DNA TGCGCCAGCAGGCCTGAGAATGCCAAGTGGGACTATGGCTACACCTTC. This encodes CASRPENAKWDYGYTF.

About this clonotype: Germline is not matched at one junction end, which may reflect a read error. The chain carries TRBV29-1 and TRBJ2-5; D is unresolved. In germline, CDR1 is SQVTM, CDR2 ANQGSEA. The CDR3 has 14 amino acids. The CDR3 reads CSVVVGRTQETRYF. The CDR3 DNA is TGCAGCGTTGTCGTGGGCAGGACCCAAGAGACCCGGTACTTC.

V is TRBV20-1 and J is TRBJ1-2; D might be TRBD1 (6 bases). CDR1 and CDR2 (germline): DFQATT, SNEGSKA (reference sequence). V shed 1 base and J shed 8 bases, with 11 bases lying between them. There are 12 residues in the CDR3. In DNA form, the CDR3 reads TGCAGTGCTAGAGGGACAGTTTACGGCTACACCTTC. Encoded protein: CSARGTVYGYTF.

A few counts support this clonotype. The chain has TRBV20-1 and TRBJ2-3, with 8 bases fitting TRBD2. There are 13 residues in the CDR3. Germline V lookup: CDR1 DFQATT, CDR2 SNEGSKA (reference sequence). The trim removed 5 bases at V and 6 bases at J, leaving 7 bases unmatched. The CDR3 spells CSAPSGGFDTQYF. The DNA of the CDR3 is TGCAGTGCTCCAAGCGGGGGATTTGATACGCAGTATTTT.

This chain links TRBV20-1 with TRBJ2-5; D is perhaps TRBD2 (6 bases). The J call is doubtful: the DNA matches TRBJ2-7 better. The CDR3 covers 11 residues. Germline V gene data show CDR1 as DFQATT and CDR2 as SNEGSKA (reference sequence). CDR3 nucleotide sequence: TGCAGTGCTAGCTGGAGGGGCGAGCAGTACTTC. Translated, it gives CSASWRGEQYF.